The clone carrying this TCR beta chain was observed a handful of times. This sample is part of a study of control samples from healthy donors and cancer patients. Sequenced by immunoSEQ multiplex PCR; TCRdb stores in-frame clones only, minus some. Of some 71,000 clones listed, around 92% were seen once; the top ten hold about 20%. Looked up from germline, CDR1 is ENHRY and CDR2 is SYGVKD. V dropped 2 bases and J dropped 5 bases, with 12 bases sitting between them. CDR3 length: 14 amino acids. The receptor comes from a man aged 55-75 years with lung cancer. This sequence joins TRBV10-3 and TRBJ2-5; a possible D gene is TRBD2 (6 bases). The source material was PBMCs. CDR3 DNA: TGTGCCATCAGTGAGGGGCCGGGGGTGGAGACCCAGTACTTC. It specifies CAISEGPGVETQYF.